This T cell receptor (beta chain) appears in the sequencing data of a study of T cell repertoires in ileal Crohn's disease. Whole-study context: About 37% were active smokers at surgery; median disease duration was around 7.9 years.

Approximately 550 nanograms of biopsy DNA per sample underwent TCRB immunosequencing. Measured with immunoSEQ multiplex PCR; TCRdb has only the in-frame clones, and not every one. The table shows about 1,700 clones, with 75% to 90% occurring only once. Whole-study findings and limits: Compared with CD4 T cells, sorted CD8 cells carried more expanded clones.

A remark on this clone: The antigen is unknown.

The sequence was obtained from an adult with Crohn's disease. The sequencing sample was made of ileal tissue.

This chain's CDR3 is CSVVSTGGTEAFF. The DNA for the CDR3 is TGCAGCGTCGTCAGCACAGGGGGCACTGAAGCTTTCTTT. V is TRBV29-1 and J is TRBJ1-1; TRBD1 aligns across 8 bases. The CDR3 runs to 13 residues. V lost 6 bases, J lost 4 bases, and 7 bases stayed unmatched. Germline CDR1 reads SQVTM; CDR2 reads ANQGSEA.